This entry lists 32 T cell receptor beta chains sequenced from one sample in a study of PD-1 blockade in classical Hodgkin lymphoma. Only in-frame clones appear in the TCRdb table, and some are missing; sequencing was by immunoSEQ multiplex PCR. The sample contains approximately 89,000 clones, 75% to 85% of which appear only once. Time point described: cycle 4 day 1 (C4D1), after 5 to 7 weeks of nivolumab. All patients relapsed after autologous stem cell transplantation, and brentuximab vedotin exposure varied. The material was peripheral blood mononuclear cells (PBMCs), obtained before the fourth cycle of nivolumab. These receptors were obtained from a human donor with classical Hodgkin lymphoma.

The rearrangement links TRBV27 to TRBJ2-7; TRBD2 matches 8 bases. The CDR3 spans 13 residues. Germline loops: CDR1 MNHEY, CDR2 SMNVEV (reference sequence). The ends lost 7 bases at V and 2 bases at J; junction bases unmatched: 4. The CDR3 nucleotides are TGTGCCAGCAAGGGCGGGAGGACCTACGAGCAGTACTTC. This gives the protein CASKGGRTYEQYF.

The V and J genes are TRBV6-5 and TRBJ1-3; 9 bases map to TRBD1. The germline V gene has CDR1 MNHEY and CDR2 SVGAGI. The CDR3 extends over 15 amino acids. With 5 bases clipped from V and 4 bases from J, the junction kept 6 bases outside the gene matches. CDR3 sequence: CASSKQGASGNTIYF. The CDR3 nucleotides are TGTGCCAGCAGTAAACAGGGGGCGTCCGGAAACACCATATATTTT.

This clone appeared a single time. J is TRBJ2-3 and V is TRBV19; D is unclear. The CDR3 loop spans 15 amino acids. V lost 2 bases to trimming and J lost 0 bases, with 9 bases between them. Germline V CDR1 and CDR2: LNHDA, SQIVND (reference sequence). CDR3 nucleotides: TGTGCCAGTAGTATAAAACAGACTAGCACAGATACGCAGTATTTT. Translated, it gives CASSIKQTSTDTQYF.

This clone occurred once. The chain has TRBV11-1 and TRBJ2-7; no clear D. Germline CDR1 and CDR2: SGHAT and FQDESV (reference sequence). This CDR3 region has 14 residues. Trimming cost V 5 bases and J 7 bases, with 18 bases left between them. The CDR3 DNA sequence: TGTGCCAGCAGCCCCTCCCTTACCCCTGGGGAGCAGTACTTC. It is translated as CASSPSLTPGEQYF.

This CDR3 is CASSLSCGNRDRLYYEQYF. CDR3 DNA: TGTGCCAGCAGCTTATCATGCGGAAACCGGGACCGACTGTATTACGAGCAGTACTTC. This sequence joins TRBV7-6 and TRBJ2-7; D could derive from TRBD1 or TRBD2 (5 bases each). This CDR3 comprises 19 residues. Germline V CDR1 and CDR2: SGHVS, FNYEAQ. The ends were cut back, 2 bases at V and 4 bases at J, with 27 bases in the middle.

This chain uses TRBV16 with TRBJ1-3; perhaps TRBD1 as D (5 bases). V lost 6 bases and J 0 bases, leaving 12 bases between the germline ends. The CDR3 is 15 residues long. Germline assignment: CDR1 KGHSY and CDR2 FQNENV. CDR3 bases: TGTGCCAGCAGTGGGGACGCCAGCTCTGGAAACACCATATATTTT. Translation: CASSGDASSGNTIYF.

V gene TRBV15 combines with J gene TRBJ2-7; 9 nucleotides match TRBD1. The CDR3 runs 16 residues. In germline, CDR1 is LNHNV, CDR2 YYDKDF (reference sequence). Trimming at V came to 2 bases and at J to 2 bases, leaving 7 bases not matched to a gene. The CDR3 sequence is CATSRPAGTGTYEQYF. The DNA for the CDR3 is TGTGCCACCAGCAGACCCGCCGGGACAGGGACCTACGAGCAGTACTTC.

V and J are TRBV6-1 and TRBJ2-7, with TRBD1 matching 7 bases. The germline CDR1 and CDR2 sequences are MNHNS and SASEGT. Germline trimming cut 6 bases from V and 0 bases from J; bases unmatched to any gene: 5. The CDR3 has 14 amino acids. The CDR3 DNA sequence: TGTGCCAGCAGAGACAGGGATAGCTCCTACGAGCAGTACTTC. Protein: CASRDRDSSYEQYF.

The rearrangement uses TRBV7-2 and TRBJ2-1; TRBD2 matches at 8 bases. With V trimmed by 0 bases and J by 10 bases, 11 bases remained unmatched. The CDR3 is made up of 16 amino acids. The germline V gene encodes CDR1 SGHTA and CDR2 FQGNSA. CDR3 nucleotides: TGTGCCAGCAGCTTAGCCCCAGCGGGAGCCTCCGGGGAGCAGTTCTTC. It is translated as CASSLAPAGASGEQFF.

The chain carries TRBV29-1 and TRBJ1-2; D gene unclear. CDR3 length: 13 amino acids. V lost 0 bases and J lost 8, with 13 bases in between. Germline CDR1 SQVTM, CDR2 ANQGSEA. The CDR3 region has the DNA TGCAGCGTTGAAGATCCTGGTCTCGCGGGCTACACCTTC. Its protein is CSVEDPGLAGYTF.

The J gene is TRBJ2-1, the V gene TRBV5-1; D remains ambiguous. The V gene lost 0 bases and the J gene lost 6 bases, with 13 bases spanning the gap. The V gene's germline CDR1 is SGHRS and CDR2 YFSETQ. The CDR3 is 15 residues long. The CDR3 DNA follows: TGCGCCAGCAGCTTGGGTCTCGCCCATTCCAATGAGCAGTTCTTC. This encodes CASSLGLAHSNEQFF.

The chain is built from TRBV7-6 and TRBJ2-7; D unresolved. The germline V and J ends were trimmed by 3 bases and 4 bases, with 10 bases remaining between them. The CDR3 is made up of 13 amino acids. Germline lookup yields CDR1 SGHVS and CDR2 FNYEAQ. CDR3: CASSLQASYEQYF. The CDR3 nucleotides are TGTGCCAGCAGCTTGCAGGCCTCTTACGAGCAGTACTTC.

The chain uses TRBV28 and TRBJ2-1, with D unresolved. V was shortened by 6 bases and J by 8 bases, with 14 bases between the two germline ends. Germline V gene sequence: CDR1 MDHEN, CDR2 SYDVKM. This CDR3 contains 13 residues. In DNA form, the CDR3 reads TGTGCCAGCAGCTTGTTGGCAGTCCATGAGCAGTTCTTC. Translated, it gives CASSLLAVHEQFF.

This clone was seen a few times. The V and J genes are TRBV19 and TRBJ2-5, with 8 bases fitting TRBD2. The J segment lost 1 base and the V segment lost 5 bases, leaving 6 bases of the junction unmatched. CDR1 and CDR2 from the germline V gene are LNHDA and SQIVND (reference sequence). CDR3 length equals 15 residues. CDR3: CASSPGGLAQETQYF. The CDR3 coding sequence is TGTGCCAGTAGTCCGGGAGGACTAGCCCAAGAGACCCAGTACTTC.

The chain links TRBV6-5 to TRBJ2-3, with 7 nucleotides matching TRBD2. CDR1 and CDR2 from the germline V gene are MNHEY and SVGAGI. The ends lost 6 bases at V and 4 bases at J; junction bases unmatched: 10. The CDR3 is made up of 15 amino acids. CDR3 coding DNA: TGTGCCAGCAGGGACAAGGCGGGAGCCTCAGATACGCAGTATTTT. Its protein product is CASRDKAGASDTQYF.

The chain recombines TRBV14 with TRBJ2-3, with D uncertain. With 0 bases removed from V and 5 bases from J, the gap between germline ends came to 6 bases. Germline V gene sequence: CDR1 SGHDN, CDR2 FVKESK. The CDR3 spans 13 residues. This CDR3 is CASSQDLEDTQYF. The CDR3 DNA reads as TGTGCCAGCAGCCAAGATTTAGAAGATACGCAGTATTTT.

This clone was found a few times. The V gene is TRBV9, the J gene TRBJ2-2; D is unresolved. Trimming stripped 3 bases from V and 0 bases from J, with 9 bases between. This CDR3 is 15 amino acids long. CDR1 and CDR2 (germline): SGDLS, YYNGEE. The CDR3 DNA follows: TGTGCCAGCAGCGGGTTCGGGCCGAACACCGGGGAGCTGTTTTTT. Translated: CASSGFGPNTGELFF.

This CDR3 reads CAISESERRSSYEQYF. In nucleotides, the CDR3 is TGTGCCATCAGTGAGTCGGAGCGAAGGAGCTCCTACGAGCAGTACTTC. This chain links TRBV10-3 with TRBJ2-7; no clear D. The V gene's germline CDR1 is ENHRY and CDR2 SYGVKD. Between the trimmed V and J ends, which lost 0 bases and 0 bases, there was a span of 12 bases. The CDR3 runs to 16 residues.

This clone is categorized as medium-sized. CDR3 DNA sequence: TGTGCCAGCAGTTCTCCGTGGACCGGGATCTACGAGCAGTACTTC. This sequence encodes CASSSPWTGIYEQYF. The gene calls are TRBV28 and TRBJ2-7; tentative D call: TRBD2 (5 bases). This CDR3 has 15 residues. Germline V lookup: CDR1 MDHEN, CDR2 SYDVKM. Trimming left V 4 bases short and J 3 bases short, with 16 bases between.

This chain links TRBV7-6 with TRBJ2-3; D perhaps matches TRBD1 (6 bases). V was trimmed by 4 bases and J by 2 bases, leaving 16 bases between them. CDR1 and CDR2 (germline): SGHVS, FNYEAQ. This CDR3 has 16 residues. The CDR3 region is CASSYPRQEYTDTQYF. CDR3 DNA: TGTGCCAGCAGCTACCCTAGACAGGAGTACACAGATACGCAGTATTTT.

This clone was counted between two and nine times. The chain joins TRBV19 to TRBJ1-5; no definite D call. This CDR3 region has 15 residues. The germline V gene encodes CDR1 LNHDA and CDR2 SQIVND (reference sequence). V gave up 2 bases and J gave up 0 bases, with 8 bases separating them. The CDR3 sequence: CASSIQAGSNQPQHF. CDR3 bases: TGTGCCAGTAGTATACAGGCTGGTAGCAATCAGCCCCAGCATTTT.

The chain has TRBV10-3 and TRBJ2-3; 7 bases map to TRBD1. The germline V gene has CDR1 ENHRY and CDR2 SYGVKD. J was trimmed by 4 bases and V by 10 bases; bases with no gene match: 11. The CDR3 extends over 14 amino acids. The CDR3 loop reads CATTIQGIADTQYF. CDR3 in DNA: TGTGCCACCACGATACAGGGGATCGCAGATACGCAGTATTTT.

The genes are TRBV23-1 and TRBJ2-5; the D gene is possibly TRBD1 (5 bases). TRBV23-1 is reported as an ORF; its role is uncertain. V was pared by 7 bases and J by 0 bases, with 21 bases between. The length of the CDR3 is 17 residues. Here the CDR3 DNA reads TGCGCCAGCACGCGCCTAACCCAGGGAAACTACCAAGAGACCCAGTACTTC. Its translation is CASTRLTQGNYQETQYF.

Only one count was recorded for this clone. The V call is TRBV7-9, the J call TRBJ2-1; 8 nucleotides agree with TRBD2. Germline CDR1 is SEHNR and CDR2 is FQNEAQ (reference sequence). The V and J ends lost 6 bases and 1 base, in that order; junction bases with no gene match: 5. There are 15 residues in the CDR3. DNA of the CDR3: TGTGCCAGCAGTAAAGCGGGAGCGTCCTACAATGAGCAGTTCTTC. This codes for CASSKAGASYNEQFF.

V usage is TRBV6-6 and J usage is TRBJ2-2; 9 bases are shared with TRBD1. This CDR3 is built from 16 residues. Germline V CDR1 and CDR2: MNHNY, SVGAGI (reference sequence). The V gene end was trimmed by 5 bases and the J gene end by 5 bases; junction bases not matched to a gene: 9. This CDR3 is CASSPPGQGKTGELFF. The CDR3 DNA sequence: TGTGCCAGCAGTCCGCCGGGACAGGGAAAGACCGGGGAGCTGTTTTTT.

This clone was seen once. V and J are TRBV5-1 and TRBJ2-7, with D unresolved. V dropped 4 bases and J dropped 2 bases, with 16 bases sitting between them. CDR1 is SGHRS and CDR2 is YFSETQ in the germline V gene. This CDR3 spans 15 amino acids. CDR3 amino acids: CASSPPIAATYEQYF. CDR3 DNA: TGCGCCAGCAGCCCTCCGATTGCGGCAACCTACGAGCAGTACTTC.

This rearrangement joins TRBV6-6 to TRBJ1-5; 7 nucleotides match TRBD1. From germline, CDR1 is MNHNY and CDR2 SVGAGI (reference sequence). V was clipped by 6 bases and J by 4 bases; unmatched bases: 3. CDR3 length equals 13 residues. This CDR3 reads CASSGTANQPQHF. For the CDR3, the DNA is TGTGCCAGCAGCGGGACAGCAAATCAGCCCCAGCATTTT.

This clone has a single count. The CDR3 here is CAISEGSSGINEQYF. CDR3 DNA sequence: TGTGCCATCAGTGAGGGGTCTAGCGGGATAAACGAGCAGTACTTC. This chain connects TRBV10-3 to TRBJ2-7; TRBD2 aligns across 9 bases. V was clipped by 2 bases and J by 5 bases; unmatched bases: 7. Germline CDR1 is ENHRY and CDR2 is SYGVKD. The length of the CDR3 is 15 residues.

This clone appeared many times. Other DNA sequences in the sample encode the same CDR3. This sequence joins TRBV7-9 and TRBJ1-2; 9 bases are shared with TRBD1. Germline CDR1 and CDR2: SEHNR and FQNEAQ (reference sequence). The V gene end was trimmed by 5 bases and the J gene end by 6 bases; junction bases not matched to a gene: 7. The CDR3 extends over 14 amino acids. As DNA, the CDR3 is TGTGCCAGCAGCCCAACAGGGGGCCGGGATGGCTACACCTTC. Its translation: CASSPTGGRDGYTF. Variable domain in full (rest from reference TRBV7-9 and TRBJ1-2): DTGVSQNPRHKITKRGQNVTFRCDPISEHNRLYWYRQTLGQGPEFLTYFQNEAQLEKSRLLSDRFSAERPKGSFSTLEIQRTEQGDSAMYLCASSPTGGRDGYTFGSGTRLTVV.

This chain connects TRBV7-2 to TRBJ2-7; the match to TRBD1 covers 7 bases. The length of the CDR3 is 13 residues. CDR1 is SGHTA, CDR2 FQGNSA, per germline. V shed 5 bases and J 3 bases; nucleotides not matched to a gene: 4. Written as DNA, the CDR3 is TGTGCCAGCAGCCGTAGGGACAGCTACGAGCAGTACTTC. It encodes CASSRRDSYEQYF. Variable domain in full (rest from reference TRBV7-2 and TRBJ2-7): GAGVSQSPSNKVTEKGKDVELRCDPISGHTALYWYRQSLGQGLEFLIYFQGNSAPDKSGLPSDRFSAERTGGSVSTLTIQRTQQEDSAVYLCASSRRDSYEQYFGPGTRLTVT.

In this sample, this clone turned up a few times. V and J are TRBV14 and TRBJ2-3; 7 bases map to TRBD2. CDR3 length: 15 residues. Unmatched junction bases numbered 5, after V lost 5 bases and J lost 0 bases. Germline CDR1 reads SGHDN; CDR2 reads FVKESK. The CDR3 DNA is TGTGCCAGCAGCAGCCCGACTAGCAGCACAGATACGCAGTATTTT. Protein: CASSSPTSSTDTQYF.

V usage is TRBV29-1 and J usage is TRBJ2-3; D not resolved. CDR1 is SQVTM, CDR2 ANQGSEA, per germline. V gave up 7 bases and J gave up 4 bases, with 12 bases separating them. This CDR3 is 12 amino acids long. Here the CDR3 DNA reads TGCAGCGGGTGCAACCCCCCAGATACGCAGTATTTT. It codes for CSGCNPPDTQYF.